One and the same sample provided the 14 T cell receptor beta chains below, sequenced in a study of blood T cell repertoires in COVID-19 (dated by TCRdb to 2020 to 2021). Libraries were built with the immunoSEQ multiplex PCR assay. TCRdb took this table from immuneACCESS and kept in-frame rearrangements with V and J called. Such tables lack part of the clones; where checked against another copy, unresolved V genes explain under half of the gap, and the rest is unexplained. The sample table records around 200,000 clones; about 81% of these occur just once. 3.2% of the sample is held by the ten biggest clonotypes. Sequenced sample: PBMCs or T cells enriched from blood (not recorded which). The receptors shown here come from a woman aged 25 to 45 who had recovered from COVID-19.

V and J are TRBV4-1 and TRBJ1-1, with D possibly matching TRBD1 (6 bases). Trimming left V 1 base short and J 4 bases short, with 13 bases between. This CDR3 comprises 15 residues. Germline lookup yields CDR1 MGHRA and CDR2 YSYEKL. The CDR3 DNA sequence: TGCGCCAGCAGCCAAGGCCAGGGGATGAGCACTGAAGCTTTCTTT. Its protein is CASSQGQGMSTEAFF.

The chain has TRBV27 and TRBJ2-7; 9 positions match TRBD1. The V gene end was trimmed by 6 bases and the J gene end by 0 bases; junction bases not matched to a gene: 6. This CDR3 has 15 amino acids. Germline V gene sequence: CDR1 MNHEY, CDR2 SMNVEV (reference sequence). CDR3 loop: CASRKGQGISYEQYF. The DNA for the CDR3 is TGTGCCAGCAGAAAGGGACAGGGAATCTCCTACGAGCAGTACTTC.

The chain recombines TRBV7-2 with TRBJ2-1, with D unresolved. Trimming stripped 1 base from V and 0 bases from J, with 4 bases between. Germline V gene lookup returns CDR1 SGHTA and CDR2 FQGNSA. This CDR3 has 14 residues. The CDR3 DNA is TGTGCCAGCAGCTTAGGTCACTCCTACAATGAGCAGTTCTTC. Translating gives CASSLGHSYNEQFF.

This sequence joins TRBV19 and TRBJ1-2, with 7 bases fitting TRBD1. The CDR3 contains 15 residues. V trimming: 4 bases; J trimming: 2 bases; junction bases outside the gene matches: 7. CDR1 is LNHDA, CDR2 SQIVND, per germline (reference sequence). CDR3 nucleotide sequence: TGTGCCAGTAGTACCCGACAGGGAGCAAACTATGGCTACACCTTC. This translates into CASSTRQGANYGYTF.

The V gene is TRBV28, the J gene TRBJ1-5; possible D gene TRBD1, 5 bases. With 4 bases removed from V and 7 bases from J, the gap between germline ends came to 14 bases. The CDR3 extends over 14 amino acids. In germline, CDR1 is MDHEN, CDR2 SYDVKM. The CDR3 sequence: CASSSGGIPQPQHF. The CDR3 DNA is TGTGCCAGCAGTTCCGGGGGGATTCCGCAGCCCCAGCATTTT. The full variable domain, its missing parts supplied by reference TRBV28 and TRBJ1-5, is DVKVTQSSRYLVKRTGEKVFLECVQDMDHENMFWYRQDPGLGLRLIYFSYDVKMKEKGDIPEGYSVSREKKERFSLILESASTNQTSMYLCASSSGGIPQPQHFGDGTRLSIL.

This rearrangement joins TRBV28 to TRBJ2-7, with 10 bases matching TRBD2. The CDR3 totals 15 residues. CDR1 and CDR2 (germline): MDHEN, SYDVKM. V was clipped by 7 bases and J by 5 bases; unmatched bases: 11. DNA of the CDR3: TGTGCCAGCAACCCTCAAGGGCTAGCGGGAGACGAGCAGTACTTC. Its translation: CASNPQGLAGDEQYF.

V usage is TRBV18 and J usage is TRBJ2-2; no clear D. This CDR3 is built from 14 residues. Germline values: CDR1 KGHSH, CDR2 LQKENI. Between the trimmed V and J ends, which lost 3 bases and 5 bases, there was a span of 10 bases. The CDR3 here is CASSPIIQTGELFF. CDR3 DNA sequence: TGTGCCAGCTCACCGATAATTCAGACCGGGGAGCTGTTTTTT.

The rearrangement links TRBV27 to TRBJ1-2; 7 bases are shared with TRBD1. CDR3 length: 16 amino acids. CDR1 and CDR2 from the germline V gene are MNHEY and SMNVEV (reference sequence). V lost 5 bases, J lost 6 bases, and 15 bases stayed unmatched. The CDR3 loop reads CASSESSQGLVNGYTF. The CDR3, as DNA: TGTGCCAGCAGTGAATCATCACAGGGGCTTGTCAATGGCTACACCTTC.

CDR3 nucleotide sequence: TGTGCCAGCAGCCGGACTAGCGCGTCCTACGAGCAGTACTTC. It translates to CASSRTSASYEQYF. The chain couples TRBV3-1 (or the pseudogene TRBV3-2) to TRBJ2-7; TRBD2 aligns across 9 bases. Trimming at V came to 4 bases and at J to 1 base, leaving 2 bases not matched to a gene. The germline V gene has CDR1 LGHDT and CDR2 YNNKEL (reference sequence). The CDR3 consists of 14 residues.

The rearrangement joins TRBV11-2 to TRBJ1-2, with D uncertain. The germline V gene has CDR1 SGHAT and CDR2 FQNNGV. This CDR3 is 15 amino acids long. The V end lost 5 bases, the J end lost 3 bases, and 16 bases lay between the germline ends. The CDR3 nucleotides read TGTGCCAGCAGCCCCGAGGGCAGCCTCTACTATGGCTACACCTTC. Residues: CASSPEGSLYYGYTF.

The genes are TRBV6-4 and TRBJ1-2, with D uncertain. Per the germline V gene, CDR1 is MRHNA and CDR2 is SNTAGT. The CDR3 is 14 amino acids. Trimming removed 6 bases at V and 4 bases at J, with 15 bases between. The CDR3 nucleotides read TGTGCCAGCAGATCAAGCGGGGTGGGCTATGGCTACACCTTC. This translates into CASRSSGVGYGYTF.

The chain employs TRBV2 and TRBJ2-1; TRBD2 aligns across 12 bases. The CDR3 runs to 15 residues. Germline values: CDR1 SNHLY, CDR2 FYNNEI. The trim removed 10 bases at V and 7 bases at J, leaving 11 bases unmatched. CDR3 in amino acids: CATTTGGLAGNEQFF. Written as DNA, the CDR3 is TGTGCCACCACGACAGGTGGACTAGCGGGGAATGAGCAGTTCTTC.

The rearrangement joins TRBV11-2 to TRBJ1-2; no clear D. CDR3 length: 13 amino acids. From germline, CDR1 is SGHAT and CDR2 FQNNGV. V was clipped by 0 bases and J by 4 bases, with 6 bases between them. The CDR3 bases are TGTGCCAGCAGCTTAGATCGCGGCTATGGCTACACCTTC. Translation: CASSLDRGYGYTF.

V is TRBV2 and J is TRBJ1-5; D gene ambiguous. V lost 7 bases and J lost 0, with 16 bases in between. CDR1 is SNHLY and CDR2 is FYNNEI in the germline V gene. The CDR3 covers 16 residues. The CDR3 protein is CASNPSPGGSNQPQHF. CDR3 sequence (DNA): TGTGCCAGCAACCCCTCCCCTGGCGGTAGCAATCAGCCCCAGCATTTT.